This T cell receptor beta chain is drawn from a study of T cell responses to AZD1222 COVID-19 vaccine. About the study: Second-dose recipients at about 4 or about 12 weeks were treated as one pooled group.

The study's findings and limits: Sampling captured repertoires only after the peak T cell response. Seropositive at baseline were only five or six AZD1222 recipients.

On this clone: The antigen remains unidentified.

The CDR3 loop spans 15 amino acids. V was cut by 3 bases and J by 0 bases, with 10 bases left in between. Per the germline V gene, CDR1 is LNHDA and CDR2 is SQIVND (reference sequence). Clones were sequenced by immunoSEQ multiplex PCR, and TCRdb holds only the in-frame ones, with some missing. The sample gives roughly 180,000 clones, just over 85% of which show up once; approximately 0.49% is in the top ten. The receptor was derived from an adult in good health. The input for sequencing was peripheral blood, taken on day 0 of AZD1222 vaccination. The rearrangement joins TRBV19 to TRBJ2-3; TRBD1 is a possible D gene (6 bases). The CDR3 region has the DNA TGTGCCAGTAGTATGGACAGAACTAGCACAGATACGCAGTATTTT. This translates into CASSMDRTSTDTQYF.